These T cell receptor beta chains were read from a single sample in a study of shared clonotypes between healthy human individuals. TCRdb's table, derived via immunoSEQ multiplex PCR, lists solely in-frame clones and lacks some. The sample includes 630,000 or so clones, 95% to 98% of them seen just once. The specimen sequenced was naive CD8+ T cells sorted from blood. Receptors were obtained from a man aged 25 to 40 in good health. Both conserved end residues are part of each CDR3. A D gene is named only where the DNA matches it firmly. Clone size, where shown, is once, few, many, or a class for clones that have expanded.

TRBJ2-7,TRBD2,NA,TRBV7-9,CASSSTLAGGSYEQYF,TGTGCCAGCAGCTCAACACTAGCGGGAGGATCCTACGAGCAGTACTTC
TRBJ1-5,NA,NA,TRBV6-5,CASSTTADSNQPQHF,TGTGCCAGCAGTACTACAGCGGATAGCAATCAGCCCCAGCATTTT
TRBJ1-1,TRBD1,NA,TRBV5-1,CASSSGDRGRTEAFF,TGCGCCAGCAGCTCGGGTGACAGGGGTAGGACTGAAGCTTTCTTT
TRBJ2-7,NA,NA,TRBV5-6,CASSLASYEQYF,TGTGCCAGCAGCTTGGCTTCCTACGAGCAGTACTTC
TRBJ2-1,TRBD2,NA,TRBV7-8,CASSLAGGNNEQFF,TGTGCCAGCAGTCTAGCGGGAGGAAACAATGAGCAGTTCTTC
TRBJ2-3,NA,NA,TRBV7-6,CASSAGIAESTDTQYF,TGTGCCAGCAGCGCGGGGATTGCGGAGAGCACAGATACGCAGTATTTT
TRBJ2-7,NA,once,TRBV7-9,CASSSPGDGVNNEQYF,TGTGCCAGCAGCTCTCCCGGGGATGGAGTAAACAACGAGCAGTACTTC
TRBJ1-1,NA,NA,TRBV27,CASSLRPGRHTEAFF,TGTGCCAGCAGTTTACGGCCGGGGAGGCACACTGAAGCTTTCTTT
TRBJ2-2,TRBD2,once,TRBV9,CASGRAGELFF,TGTGCCAGCGGGAGGGCCGGGGAGCTGTTTTTT
TRBJ1-1,NA,NA,TRBV15,CATSRDRGWTEAFF,TGTGCCACCAGCAGAGATAGGGGGTGGACTGAAGCTTTCTTT
TRBJ2-3,NA,NA,TRBV19,CASSRASPDTQYF,TGTGCCAGTAGTCGGGCCTCCCCAGATACGCAGTATTTT
TRBJ1-5,TRBD1,NA,TRBV27,CASSSKTQRTGGNQPQHF,TGTGCCAGCAGTTCAAAAACCCAGAGGACAGGGGGCAATCAGCCCCAGCATTTT
TRBJ2-7,NA,NA,TRBV6-1,CASSEGRVLDEQYF,TGTGCCAGCAGTGAAGGACGGGTCCTCGACGAGCAGTACTTC
TRBJ2-2,NA,NA,TRBV6-5,CASTPIQGPGELFF,TGTGCCAGCACCCCCATACAGGGCCCCGGGGAGCTGTTTTTT
TRBJ2-2,NA,NA,TRBV7-6,CASSRANTGELFF,TGTGCCAGCAGTCGGGCGAACACCGGGGAGCTGTTTTTT
TRBJ1-2,TRBD1,NA,TRBV29-1,CSVTGLGQGDGYTF,TGCAGCGTGACAGGCTTGGGACAGGGCGATGGCTACACCTTC
TRBJ1-2,TRBD1,NA,TRBV29-1,CSVTDRDGYGYTF,TGCAGCGTTACCGACAGGGATGGATATGGCTACACCTTC
TRBJ2-7,NA,NA,TRBV5-6,CASSLGTRNYEQYF,TGTGCCAGCAGTCTCGGGACTCGAAATTACGAGCAGTACTTC
TRBJ2-7,NA,NA,TRBV7-9,CASSLEISYEQYF,TGTGCCAGCAGCTTAGAGATCTCCTACGAGCAGTACTTC
TRBJ2-2,NA,NA,TRBV5-1,CASYRAMGELFF,TGCGCCAGCTACAGGGCTATGGGGGAGCTGTTTTTT
TRBJ2-5,NA,NA,TRBV18,CASSPDTRETQYF,TGTGCCAGCTCACCAGACACAAGGGAGACCCAGTACTTC
TRBJ1-1,NA,once,TRBV29-1,CSVQNTEAFF,TGCAGCGTCCAAAACACTGAAGCTTTCTTT
TRBJ2-7,NA,NA,TRBV27,CASSFGLHYEQYF,TGTGCCAGCAGTTTCGGCCTCCACTACGAGCAGTACTTC
TRBJ2-3,TRBD1,NA,TRBV13,CASSFTGGTDTQYF,TGTGCCAGCAGCTTCACAGGGGGCACAGATACGCAGTATTTT
TRBJ2-1,TRBD2,NA,TRBV5-5,CASSLLRESGEQFF,TGTGCCAGCAGCTTGTTGCGGGAGTCGGGTGAGCAGTTCTTC
TRBJ2-1,NA,NA,TRBV12-5,CASGLFVNEQFF,TGTGCTAGTGGTTTGTTCGTGAATGAGCAGTTCTTC
TRBJ2-2,NA,NA,TRBV14,CASSQVASANTGELFF,TGTGCCAGCAGCCAAGTTGCTAGCGCGAACACCGGGGAGCTGTTTTTT
TRBJ1-2,TRBD1,NA,TRBV10-1,CASSEFISDRMKVSKGYTF,TGCGCCAGCAGTGAGTTCATATCGGACAGGATGAAGGTCTCTAAGGGCTACACCTTC
TRBJ1-1,NA,NA,TRBV29-1,CTIGRGNTEAFF,TGCACCATAGGGAGGGGGAACACTGAAGCTTTCTTT
TRBJ1-1,NA,NA,TRBV19,CASSAANLDRHLNTEAFF,TGTGCCAGTAGTGCCGCTAATTTGGACAGACACTTGAACACTGAAGCTTTCTTT
TRBJ2-7,TRBD1,NA,TRBV4-3,CASSPDRGTYEQYF,TGCGCCAGCAGCCCGGACAGGGGCACCTACGAGCAGTACTTC
TRBJ2-7,NA,NA,TRBV6-1,CASSELGPGYEQYF,TGTGCCAGCAGTGAATTGGGGCCAGGCTACGAGCAGTACTTC
TRBJ2-2,NA,NA,TRBV25-1,CASSEYPDRKELFF,TGTGCCAGCAGTGAATATCCTGATCGTAAGGAGCTGTTTTTT
TRBJ2-7,NA,NA,TRBV7-2,CASSSALGCFYEQYF,TGTGCCAGCAGCTCCGCTCTTGGGTGTTTCTACGAGCAGTACTTC
TRBJ1-1,NA,NA,TRBV7-9,CASSLAGATEAFF,TGTGCCAGCAGCTTAGCGGGTGCCACTGAAGCTTTCTTT
TRBJ2-7,NA,NA,TRBV7-9,CASSFPGTHYEQYF,TGTGCCAGCAGCTTTCCCGGGACTCACTACGAGCAGTACTTC
TRBJ2-5,TRBD1,NA,TRBV13,CASSLRTGALPNQETQYF,TGTGCCAGCAGCCTACGGACAGGGGCATTACCAAATCAAGAGACCCAGTACTTC
TRBJ2-1,NA,NA,TRBV2,CASSPPGSEGLNEQFF,TGTGCCAGCAGTCCGCCGGGCAGCGAGGGGCTCAATGAGCAGTTCTTC
TRBJ2-1,NA,once,TRBV11-2,CASSSMTEYNEQFF,TGTGCCAGCAGCTCAATGACCGAGTACAATGAGCAGTTCTTC
TRBJ2-7,NA,NA,TRBV27,CASSRGQTTYEQYF,TGTGCCAGCAGTCGTGGACAGACCACCTACGAGCAGTACTTC
TRBJ2-1,NA,once,TRBV19,CASEGGTGYNEQFF,TGTGCCTCGGAGGGGGGGACCGGTTACAATGAGCAGTTCTTC
TRBJ2-7,NA,NA,TRBV27,CASSLSFGAYEQYF,TGTGCCAGCAGTTTATCCTTCGGGGCCTACGAGCAGTACTTC
TRBJ2-7,TRBD1,NA,TRBV28,CASNFPRQGSYEQYF,TGTGCCAGCAATTTTCCGAGACAGGGCTCCTACGAGCAGTACTTC